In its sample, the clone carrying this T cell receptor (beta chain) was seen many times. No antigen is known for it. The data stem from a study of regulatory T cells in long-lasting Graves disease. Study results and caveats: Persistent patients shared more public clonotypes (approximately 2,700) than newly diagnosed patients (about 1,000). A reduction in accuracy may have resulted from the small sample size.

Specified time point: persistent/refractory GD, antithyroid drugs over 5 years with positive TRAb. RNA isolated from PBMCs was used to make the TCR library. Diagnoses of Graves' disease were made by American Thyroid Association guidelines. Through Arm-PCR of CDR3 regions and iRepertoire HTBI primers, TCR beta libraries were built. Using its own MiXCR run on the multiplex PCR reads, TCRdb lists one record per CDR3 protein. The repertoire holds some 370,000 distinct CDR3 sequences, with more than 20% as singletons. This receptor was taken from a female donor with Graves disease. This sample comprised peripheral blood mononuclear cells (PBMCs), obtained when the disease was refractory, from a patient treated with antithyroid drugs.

The CDR3 protein is CASSLDRVGETQYF. CDR3 sequence (DNA): TGTGCCAGCAGTTTGGACAGGGTGGGAGAGACCCAGTACTTC. The rearrangement uses TRBV28 and TRBJ2-5; TRBD1 matches at 8 bases. The CDR3 covers 14 residues. Germline lookup yields CDR1 MDHEN and CDR2 SYDVKM. J was trimmed by 4 bases and V by 3 bases; bases with no gene match: 4.